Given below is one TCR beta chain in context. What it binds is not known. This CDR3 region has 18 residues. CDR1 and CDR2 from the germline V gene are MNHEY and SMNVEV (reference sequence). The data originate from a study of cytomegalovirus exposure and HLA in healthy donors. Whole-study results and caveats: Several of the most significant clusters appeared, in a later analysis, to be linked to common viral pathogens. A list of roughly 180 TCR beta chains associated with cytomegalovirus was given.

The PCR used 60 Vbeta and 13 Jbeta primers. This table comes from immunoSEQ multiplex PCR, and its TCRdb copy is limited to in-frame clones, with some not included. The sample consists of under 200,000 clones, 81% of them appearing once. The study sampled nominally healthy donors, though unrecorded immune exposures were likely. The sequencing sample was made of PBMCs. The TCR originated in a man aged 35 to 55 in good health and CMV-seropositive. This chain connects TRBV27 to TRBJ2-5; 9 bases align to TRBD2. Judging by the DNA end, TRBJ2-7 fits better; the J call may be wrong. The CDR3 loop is CASSPSLAGVLSSYEQYF. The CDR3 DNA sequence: TGTGCCAGCAGTCCGTCTTTAGCGGGAGTTCTAAGCTCCTACGAGCAGTACTTC.